This T cell receptor (beta chain) was identified during a study of blood T cells in healthy people across ages (dated by TCRdb to the mid-2010s). The study in broad terms: In model experiments, template switching captured roughly one uniquely barcoded TCR beta cDNA molecule for every two T cells. Age-related changes in TCR beta repertoire diversity were measured in the study by deep sequencing normalized with unique cDNA molecular identifiers. The donors were split into four age groups: young (average 16 years), middle-aged (around 37), aged (about 56) and long-lived (roughly 80). Two additional independent replicas of 1 million unique cDNA reads from the same blood draw were analyzed for two donors (one aged 18 to 30 and one aged 80 or older). General findings and caveats noted by the study authors: Estimates of total diversity based on one million sequenced T cells were considered lower bounds and underestimates. As age increased, observed TCR beta diversity per million T cells dropped in a roughly linear way, and a significant reduction was already evident by age approximately 40. A strong correlation was found between observed TCR beta diversity and the percentage of naive T cells measured by flow cytometry. Bulk unsorted PBMC profiling prevented conclusive comparison of naive and antigen-experienced compartments. Compared with the aged group, the long-lived group had more naive CD4+ T cells, fewer expanded clones and increased TCR diversity, suggesting age selection. Because donor CMV infection status was unknown, age-related changes in expanded clonotypes were potentially confounded.

About this clonotype itself: Its antigen target is currently unknown. Base qualities are not at hand, and no much larger clone is one base apart.

Donors were under 40 systemically healthy Caucasian individuals from Russia aged roughly 6 to 100 years. About 10 milliliters of peripheral blood were drawn from each donor into EDTA-treated Vacutainer tubes. Ficoll-Paque density-gradient centrifugation was used to isolate PBMCs, with at least 6 million obtained per sample. Total RNA was extracted from PBMCs with Trizol reagent, with at least 5 micrograms obtained per sample. For every donor, flow cytometry on a PBMC aliquot measured the percentage of naive CD45RAhigh/CD27high T cells. Receptor libraries were prepared by 5' RACE. Reads for this sample came from an Illumina HiSeq 2500. A second PCR of about 6 to 11 cycles was performed with a sample-barcoded 5' primer and a J-beta primer mix. A template-switch 5' adaptor carrying 12 random nucleotides introduced a unique molecular identifier onto each TCR beta cDNA molecule. Each sample yielded at least 2.5 million CDR3-containing paired-end reads. All of the RNA was converted into first-strand cDNA using the Mint cDNA synthesis kit, with a TRBC-specific oligonucleotide serving as the primer. All cDNA was treated with uracil-DNA glycosylase and then went through a first 18-cycle PCR with the universal primers M1SS and BC2_uni_R. The study's own analysis went as follows. For normalization, 1 million high-quality reads, each with a distinct molecular identifier, were randomly selected from each sample. Reads with shared molecular identifiers were discarded instead of being binned into consensus sequences. MiTCR, with a Q25 quality threshold and the strictest error-elimination algorithm, was used for CDR3 identification, clonotype clustering and error correction. A nonparametric unseen species model using Euler transformation provided a lower-bound estimate of total TCR beta diversity. The public sequencing data were trimmed at Q25 with fastp and processed into clonotypes with MiXCR by TCRdb, which kept only in-frame beta chains. Each entry merges the rows of one CDR3 protein and shows their most common DNA and genes. Clone size and V and J calls follow TCRdb, not the original study. Present in this sample are about 540,000 distinct CDR3 sequences, 24% of which were seen just once. The top ten constitute approximately 10% of the sample.

The germline V gene specifies MDHEN as CDR1 and SYDVKM as CDR2. From its cysteine to its phenylalanine, the CDR3 spans 11 amino acids. The DNA shown is the 33-base CDR3, in frame from base 1. Trimming at the junction amounts to 6 bases on V and 11 bases on J, and the germline ends lie 13 bases apart. The same sample was also studied in work on T cells of mothers and their children. As that second study puts it: Nine systemically healthy Caucasian individuals served as donors, namely three mothers together with their six children. cDNA synthesis used all of the extracted RNA, with 1.5 ug of RNA in each 15 ul reaction. In the second PCR, the M1S primer introduced both the sample barcodes and 2-4 random nucleotides. Over 8 million TCR beta CDR3 reads came from each mother, compared with 3.3 million or so reads from each child. Thymic selection similarly shapes TCR recombination output in related and unrelated pairs, with minor effect from inherited differences. Normalized repertoire overlap was always slightly but never significantly higher in related than unrelated mother-child pairs. No persistent microchimeric T cell clones were detected, at a sensitivity of approximately 90 clones per million clonotypes. Deep NGS was used in the study to compare the TCR beta repertoires of mothers and children and to look for features that separate related mother-child pairs from unrelated individuals. On average, the children were about 10 +/- 4 years old, while the mothers were approximately 40 +/- 4 years old. Libraries were sequenced on Illumina HiSeq 2000 with 100+100 nt paired-end reads after adapter ligation with NEBNext reagents. To prevent cross-contamination, the mother and child libraries were prepared a month apart and were sequenced in separate runs. Each donor had between roughly 500,000 and 2,100,000 distinct TCR beta clonotypes identified. Naive TCR beta clonotypes were estimated from low-frequency clonotypes matched to each donor's FACS-determined naive share, without sorting.

The sequence came from a boy aged 5-17 years in good health. What was sequenced was blood. The chain was built from TRBV28 and TRBJ2-5; TRBD2 is a possible D gene, resting on 5 matching bases. The DNA is TGTGCCAGCAGGAATTCGGAGGAGCAGTACTTC. Protein translation: CASRNSEEQYF.